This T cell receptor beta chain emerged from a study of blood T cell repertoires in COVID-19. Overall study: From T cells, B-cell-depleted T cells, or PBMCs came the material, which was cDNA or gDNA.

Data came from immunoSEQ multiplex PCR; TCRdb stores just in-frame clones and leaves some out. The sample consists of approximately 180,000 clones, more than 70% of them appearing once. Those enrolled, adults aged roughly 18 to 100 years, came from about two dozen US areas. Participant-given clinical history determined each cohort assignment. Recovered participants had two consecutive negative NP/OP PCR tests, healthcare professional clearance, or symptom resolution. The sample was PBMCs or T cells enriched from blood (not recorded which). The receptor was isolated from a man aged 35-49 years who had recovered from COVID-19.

DNA of the CDR3: TGTGCCAGCTCGCCGACAGGGGAAGGCACTGAAGCTTTCTTT. It yields the protein CASSPTGEGTEAFF. V usage is TRBV18 and J usage is TRBJ1-1; TRBD1 matches at 8 bases. This CDR3 is built from 14 residues. The junction had 7 bases not matched to a gene; V was cut back by 6 bases and J by 4 bases. From germline, CDR1 is KGHSH and CDR2 LQKENI. The full variable domain, in which reference TRBV18 and TRBJ1-1 provide the parts outside the CDR3, is NAGVMQNPRHLVRRRGQEARLRCSPMKGHSHVYWYRQLPEEGLKFMVYLQKENIIDESGMPKERFSAEFPKEGPSILRIQQVVRGDSAAYFCASSPTGEGTEAFFGQGTRLTVV.